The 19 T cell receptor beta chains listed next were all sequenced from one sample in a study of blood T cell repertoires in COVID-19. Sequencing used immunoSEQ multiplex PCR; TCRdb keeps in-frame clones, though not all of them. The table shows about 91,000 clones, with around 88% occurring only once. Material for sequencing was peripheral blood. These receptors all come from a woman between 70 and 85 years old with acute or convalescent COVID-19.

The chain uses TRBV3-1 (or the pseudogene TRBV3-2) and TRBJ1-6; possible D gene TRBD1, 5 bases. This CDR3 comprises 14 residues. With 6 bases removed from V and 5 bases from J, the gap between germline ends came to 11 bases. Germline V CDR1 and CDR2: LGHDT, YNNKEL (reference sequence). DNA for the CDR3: TGTGCCAGCAGTCGACAGCAGGATAATTCACCCCTCCACTTT. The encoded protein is CASSRQQDNSPLHF.

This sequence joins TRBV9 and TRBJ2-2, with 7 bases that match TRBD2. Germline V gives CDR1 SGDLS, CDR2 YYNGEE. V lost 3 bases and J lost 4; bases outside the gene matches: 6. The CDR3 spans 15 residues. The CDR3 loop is CASSAWDYVTGELFF. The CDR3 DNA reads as TGTGCCAGCAGCGCTTGGGACTATGTCACCGGGGAGCTGTTTTTT.

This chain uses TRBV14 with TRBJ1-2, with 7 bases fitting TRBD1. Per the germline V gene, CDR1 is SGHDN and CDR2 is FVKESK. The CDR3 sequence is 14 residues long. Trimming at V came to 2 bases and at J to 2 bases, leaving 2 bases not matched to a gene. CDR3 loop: CASSQRDRNYGYTF. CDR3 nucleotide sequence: TGTGCCAGCAGCCAACGGGACAGAAACTATGGCTACACCTTC. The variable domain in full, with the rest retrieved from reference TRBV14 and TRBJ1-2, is EAGVTQFPSHSVIEKGQTVTLRCDPISGHDNLYWYRRVMGKEIKFLLHFVKESKQDESGMPNNRFLAERTGGTYSTLKVQPAELEDSGVYFCASSQRDRNYGYTFGSGTRLTVV.

The DNA of the CDR3 is TGCGCCAGCAGCGAAACAGGGGGTTCCTCCTACGAGCAGTACTTC. Its protein is CASSETGGSSYEQYF. The chain is built from TRBV5-1 and TRBJ2-7; the match to TRBD1 covers 8 bases. J was trimmed by 0 bases and V by 4 bases; bases with no gene match: 6. Germline assignment: CDR1 SGHRS and CDR2 YFSETQ. The CDR3 is 15 amino acids.

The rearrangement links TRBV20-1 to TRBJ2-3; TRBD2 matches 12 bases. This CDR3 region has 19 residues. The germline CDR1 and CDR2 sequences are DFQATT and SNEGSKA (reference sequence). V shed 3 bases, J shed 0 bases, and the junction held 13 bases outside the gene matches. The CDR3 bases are TGCAGTGCTAGTCCGCCACCGGGACTAGCGGGCCGGAGCACAGATACGCAGTATTTT. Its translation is CSASPPPGLAGRSTDTQYF.

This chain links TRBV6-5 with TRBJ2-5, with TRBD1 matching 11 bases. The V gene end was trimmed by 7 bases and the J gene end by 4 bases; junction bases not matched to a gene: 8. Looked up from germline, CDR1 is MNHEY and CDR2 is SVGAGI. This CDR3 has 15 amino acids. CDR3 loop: CASNQGQGARETQYF. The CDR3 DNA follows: TGTGCCAGCAACCAAGGACAGGGGGCGAGAGAGACCCAGTACTTC.

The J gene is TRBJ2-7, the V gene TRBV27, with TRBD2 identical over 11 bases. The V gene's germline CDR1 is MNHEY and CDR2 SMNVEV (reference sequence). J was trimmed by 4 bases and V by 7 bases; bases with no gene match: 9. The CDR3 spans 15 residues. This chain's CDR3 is CASTVGTSGIYEQYF. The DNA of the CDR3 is TGTGCCAGCACTGTGGGGACTAGCGGCATTTACGAGCAGTACTTC.

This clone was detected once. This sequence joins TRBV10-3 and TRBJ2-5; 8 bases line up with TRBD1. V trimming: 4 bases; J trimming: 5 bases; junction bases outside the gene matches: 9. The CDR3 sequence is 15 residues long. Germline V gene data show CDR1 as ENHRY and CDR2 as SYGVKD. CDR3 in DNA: TGTGCCATCAGTGCAACCGGGACAGGTGGTGAGACCCAGTACTTC. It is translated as CAISATGTGGETQYF.

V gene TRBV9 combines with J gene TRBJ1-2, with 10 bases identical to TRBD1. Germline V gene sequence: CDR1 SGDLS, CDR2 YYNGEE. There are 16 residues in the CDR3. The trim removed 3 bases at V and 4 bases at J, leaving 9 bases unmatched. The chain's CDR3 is CASSDPSGTGAYGYTF. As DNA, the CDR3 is TGTGCCAGCAGCGACCCATCCGGGACAGGGGCCTATGGCTACACCTTC.

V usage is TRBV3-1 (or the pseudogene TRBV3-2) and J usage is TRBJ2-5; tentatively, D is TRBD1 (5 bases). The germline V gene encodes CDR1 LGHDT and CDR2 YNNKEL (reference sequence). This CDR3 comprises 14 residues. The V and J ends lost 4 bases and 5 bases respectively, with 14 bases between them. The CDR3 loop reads CASSLSHQGETQYF. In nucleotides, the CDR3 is TGTGCCAGCAGCCTATCCCACCAGGGTGAGACCCAGTACTTC.

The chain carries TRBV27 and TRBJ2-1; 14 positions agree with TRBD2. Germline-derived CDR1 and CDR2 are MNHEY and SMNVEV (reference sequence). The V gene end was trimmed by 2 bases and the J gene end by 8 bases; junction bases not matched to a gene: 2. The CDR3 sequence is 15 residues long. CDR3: CASSLEGLAGDEQFF. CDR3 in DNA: TGTGCCAGCAGTTTAGAGGGACTAGCGGGAGATGAGCAGTTCTTC.

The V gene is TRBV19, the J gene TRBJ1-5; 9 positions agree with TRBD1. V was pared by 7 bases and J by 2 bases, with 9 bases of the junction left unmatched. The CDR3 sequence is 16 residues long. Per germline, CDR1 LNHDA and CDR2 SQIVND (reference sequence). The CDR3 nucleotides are TGTGCCAGTAAGGGACAGGGAGGATATGGCAATCAGCCCCAGCATTTT. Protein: CASKGQGGYGNQPQHF.

The CDR3 DNA sequence: TGTGCCAGCAGCATAGACAGGGGTGAAGCTTTCTTT. Encoded protein: CASSIDRGEAFF. The chain couples TRBV7-9 to TRBJ1-1; TRBD1 aligns across 8 bases. The length of the CDR3 is 12 residues. Unmatched junction bases numbered 3, after V lost 5 bases and J lost 7 bases. Germline V gene lookup returns CDR1 SEHNR and CDR2 FQNEAQ (reference sequence).

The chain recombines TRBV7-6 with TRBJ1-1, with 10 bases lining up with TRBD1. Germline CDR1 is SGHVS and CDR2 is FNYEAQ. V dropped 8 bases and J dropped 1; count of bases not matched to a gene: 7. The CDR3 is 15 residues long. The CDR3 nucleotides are TGTGCCAGCGGAAGACAGGGGGCAGGGAACACTGAAGCTTTCTTT. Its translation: CASGRQGAGNTEAFF.

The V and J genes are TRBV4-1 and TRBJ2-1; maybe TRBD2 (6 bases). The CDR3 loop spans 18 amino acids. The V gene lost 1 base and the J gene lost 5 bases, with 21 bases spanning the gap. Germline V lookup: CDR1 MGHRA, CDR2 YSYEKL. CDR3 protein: CASSQAGVRRLADNEQFF. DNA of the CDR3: TGCGCCAGCAGCCAAGCGGGGGTTCGCAGGTTAGCGGACAATGAGCAGTTCTTC.

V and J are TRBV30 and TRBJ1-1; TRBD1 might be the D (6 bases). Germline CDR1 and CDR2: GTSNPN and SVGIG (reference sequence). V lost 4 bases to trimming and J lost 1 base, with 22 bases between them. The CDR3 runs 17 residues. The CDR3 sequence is CAWNRSGGRAGNTEAFF. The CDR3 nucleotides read TGTGCCTGGAACAGATCGGGGGGCCGGGCCGGGAACACTGAAGCTTTCTTT.

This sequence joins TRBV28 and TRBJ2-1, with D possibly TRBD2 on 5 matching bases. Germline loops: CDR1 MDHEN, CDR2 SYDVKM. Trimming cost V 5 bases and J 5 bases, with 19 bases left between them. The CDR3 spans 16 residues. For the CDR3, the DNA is TGTGCCAGCAGTCCTACGGTAGAGGGCTCAAACAATGAGCAGTTCTTC. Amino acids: CASSPTVEGSNNEQFF.

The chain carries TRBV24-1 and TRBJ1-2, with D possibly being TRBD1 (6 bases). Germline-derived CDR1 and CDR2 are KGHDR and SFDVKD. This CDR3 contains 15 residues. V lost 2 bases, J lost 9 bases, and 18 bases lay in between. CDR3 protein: CATSDSRDNTGSYTF. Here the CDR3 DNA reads TGTGCCACCAGTGATTCCCGGGACAACACTGGGAGCTACACCTTC.

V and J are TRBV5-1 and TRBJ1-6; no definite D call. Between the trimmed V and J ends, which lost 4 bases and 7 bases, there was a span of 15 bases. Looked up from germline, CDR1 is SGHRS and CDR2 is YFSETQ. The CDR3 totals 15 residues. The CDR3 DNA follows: TGCGCCAGCAGCAGGGAGGTTGGAGAGAATTCACCCCTCCACTTT. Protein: CASSREVGENSPLHF. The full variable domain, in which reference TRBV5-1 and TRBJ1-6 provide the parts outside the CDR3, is KAGVTQTPRYLIKTRGQQVTLSCSPISGHRSVSWYQQTPGQGLQFLFEYFSETQRNKGNFPGRFSGRQFSNSRSEMNVSTLELGDSALYLCASSREVGENSPLHFGNGTRLTVT.